The sequence of this T cell receptor (beta chain) was determined in a study of human T cells and chemical hapten exposure. General observations from the study: Expanded TCRs made up significantly more big CDR3 similarity clusters than controls did.

With V trimmed by 4 bases and J by 5 bases, 13 bases remained unmatched. Germline CDR1 and CDR2: SGHRS and YFSETQ. There are 18 residues in the CDR3. Documented time point: pre-sensitization, week 0. Treatment defined: therapeutic diphenylcyclopropenone sensitization with weekly scalp DPC. Alopecia patients between 18 and 70 years old and suitable for DPC were used as donors. Regarding this clonotype: Its specificity is not known.

Each CDR3 protein gets one entry after TCRdb re-called the RACE reads with MiXCR. The sample shows more than 300,000 distinct CDR3 sequences, about 5.4% of them seen only once. Sequencing used whole blood, obtained in connection with sensitization to the hapten diphenylcyclopropenone (DPC). The V call is TRBV5-1, the J call TRBJ2-1; 12 bases line up with TRBD1. This sequence was found in a woman aged 18-35 years with alopecia areata. Some clones in this sample may be carry-over from other donors' samples. In DNA, the CDR3 is TGCGCCAGCAGCGCCTACAGGGGGACAGGGGGCTCAAACAATGAGCAGTTCTTC. Its translation is CASSAYRGTGGSNNEQFF.